The present T cell receptor beta chain was sequenced within a study of breast tumors, draining lymph nodes, adjacent tissues. Overall study findings and caveats: Tumor repertoires ranked between lymph nodes and nontumor tissue in diversity, with V and J gene preferences. Data fit most tumor T cells coming from lymph node, expanding in tumor. Tumor T cell lymph node origin was a supported hypothesis, not proven. Compared with basal-like, luminal-like tumors shared significantly more repertoire with nontumor tissue.

TCRdb reprocessed the multiplex PCR reads with MiXCR, giving one entry per CDR3 protein. The data show approximately 10,000 distinct CDR3 sequences, with about 53% seen just once and 35% to 45% held by the top ten. This clonotype occurred many times. The target antigen is unknown. The CDR3 extends over 16 amino acids. The germline V and J ends were trimmed by 5 bases and 4 bases, with 20 bases remaining between them. Germline values: CDR1 MNHEY, CDR2 SVGAGI. Input material: breast tumor tissue. The chain joins TRBV6-5 to TRBJ1-2; weak D call: TRBD1 (6 bases). The receptor's source is a female donor with breast cancer. Some clones in this sample may be carry-over from other donors' samples. The CDR3 sequence is CASSPHPNREVYGYTF. The CDR3 region has the DNA TGTGCCAGCAGTCCCCACCCGAACAGGGAGGTCTATGGCTACACCTTC.